This TCR beta chain comes out of a study of blood T cell repertoires in COVID-19. The CDR3 covers 13 residues. V was pared by 7 bases and J by 1 base, with 1 base of the junction left unmatched. CDR1 and CDR2 from the germline V gene are KGHSH and LQKENI. Using immunoSEQ multiplex PCR, the repertoire was profiled, and TCRdb retains in-frame clones only, with some absent. The sample shows 300,000 to 400,000 clones, more than 70% of them seen only once. The J gene is TRBJ2-3, the V gene TRBV18; TRBD1 aligns across 8 bases. The sample taken for sequencing was peripheral blood. The clonotype comes from a woman in her 70s with COVID-19, enrolled during active disease. CDR3 residues: CASLQGGTDTQYF. DNA for the CDR3: TGTGCCAGCTTACAGGGGGGCACAGATACGCAGTATTTT.